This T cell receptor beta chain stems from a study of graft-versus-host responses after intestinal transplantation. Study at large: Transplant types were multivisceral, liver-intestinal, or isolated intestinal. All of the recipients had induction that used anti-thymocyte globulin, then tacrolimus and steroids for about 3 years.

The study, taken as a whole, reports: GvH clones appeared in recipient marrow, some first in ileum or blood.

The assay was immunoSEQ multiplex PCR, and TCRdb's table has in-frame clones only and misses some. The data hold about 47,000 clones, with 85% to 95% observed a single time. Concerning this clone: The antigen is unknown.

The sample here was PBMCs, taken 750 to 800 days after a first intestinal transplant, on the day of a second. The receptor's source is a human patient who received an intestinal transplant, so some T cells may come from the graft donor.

The CDR3 bases are TGTGCCAGCAGTGATTGGGTCGGGATGAACACTGAAGCTTTCTTT. Protein product: CASSDWVGMNTEAFF. The chain carries TRBV2 and TRBJ1-1, with D unclear. V was pared by 3 bases and J by 0 bases, with 11 bases between. Germline lookup yields CDR1 SNHLY and CDR2 FYNNEI. CDR3 size: 15 residues.